This T cell receptor (beta chain) was documented in a study of blood T cell repertoires in COVID-19. Study-wide context: The cDNA or gDNA used as material had been derived from T cells, B-cell-depleted T cells, or PBMCs.

In the study's own analysis: Amplifying reference gene primers gave estimates of nucleated cell counts. Assay used: immunoSEQ multiplex PCR; TCRdb lists only in-frame clones, some missing. The V and J calls and clone size were taken over from that table, and D and trimming were inferred from the DNA. The profile shows under 150,000 clones, 84% of them singletons. Participants were aged about 18 to 100 years from 20 to 30 US areas. Donors were grouped by their self-reported clinical history. V lost 4 bases and J lost 3, with 14 bases in between. Germline lookup yields CDR1 SGHRS and CDR2 YFSETQ. The CDR3 spans 14 residues. In its sample, this clone was seen a few times.

The TCR originated in a man aged 50-59 years in a cohort exposed to, infected with or recovered from COVID-19 (not recorded which). The sequenced sample was PBMCs or T cells enriched from blood (not recorded which). This chain joins TRBV5-1 and TRBJ2-7; TRBD1 might be the D (6 bases). The CDR3, as DNA: TGCGCCAGCAGCAGGACCGGGACAAACTACGAGCAGTACTTC. Its translation: CASSRTGTNYEQYF.